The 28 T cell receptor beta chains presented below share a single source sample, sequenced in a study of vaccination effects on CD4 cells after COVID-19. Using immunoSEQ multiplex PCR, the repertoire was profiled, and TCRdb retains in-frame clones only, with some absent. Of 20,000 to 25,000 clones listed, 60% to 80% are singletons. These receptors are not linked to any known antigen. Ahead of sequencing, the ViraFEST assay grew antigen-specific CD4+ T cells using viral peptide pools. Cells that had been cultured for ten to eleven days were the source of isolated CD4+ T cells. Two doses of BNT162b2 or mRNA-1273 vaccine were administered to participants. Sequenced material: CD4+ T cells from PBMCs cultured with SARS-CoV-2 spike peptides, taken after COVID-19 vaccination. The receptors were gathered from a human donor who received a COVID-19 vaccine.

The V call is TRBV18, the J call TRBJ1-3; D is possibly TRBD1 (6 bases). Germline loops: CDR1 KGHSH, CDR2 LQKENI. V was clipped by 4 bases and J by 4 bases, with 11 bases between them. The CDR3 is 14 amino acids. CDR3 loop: CASSLDSQGNTIYF. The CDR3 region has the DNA TGTGCCAGCTCACTGGACAGCCAAGGAAACACCATATATTTT.

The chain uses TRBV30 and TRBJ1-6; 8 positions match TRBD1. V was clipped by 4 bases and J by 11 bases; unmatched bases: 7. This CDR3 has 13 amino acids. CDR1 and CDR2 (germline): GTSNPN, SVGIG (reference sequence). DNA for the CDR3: TGTGCCTGGAATCGACAGGGGAGGACACCCCTCCACTTT. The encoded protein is CAWNRQGRTPLHF.

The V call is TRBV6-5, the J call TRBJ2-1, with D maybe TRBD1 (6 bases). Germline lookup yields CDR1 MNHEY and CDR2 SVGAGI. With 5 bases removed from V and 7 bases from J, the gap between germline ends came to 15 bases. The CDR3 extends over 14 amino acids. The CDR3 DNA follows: TGTGCCAGCAGTAACATCGACAGGAAGAATGAGCAGTTCTTC. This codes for CASSNIDRKNEQFF.

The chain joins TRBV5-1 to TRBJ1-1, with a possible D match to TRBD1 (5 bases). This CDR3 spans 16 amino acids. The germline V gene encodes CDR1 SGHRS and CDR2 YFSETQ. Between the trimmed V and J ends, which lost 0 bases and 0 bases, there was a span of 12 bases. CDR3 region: CASSLAGSGMNTEAFF. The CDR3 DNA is TGCGCCAGCAGCTTGGCAGGGAGTGGGATGAACACTGAAGCTTTCTTT.

This chain's CDR3 is CASSQAGLAQETQYF. The CDR3 DNA follows: TGTGCCAGCAGCCAAGCGGGACTAGCCCAAGAGACCCAGTACTTC. The rearrangement links TRBV3-1 (or the pseudogene TRBV3-2) to TRBJ2-5, with 9 bases that match TRBD2. The trim removed 1 base at V and 1 base at J, leaving 1 base unmatched. This CDR3 spans 15 amino acids. Germline V CDR1 and CDR2: LGHDT, YNNKEL (reference sequence).

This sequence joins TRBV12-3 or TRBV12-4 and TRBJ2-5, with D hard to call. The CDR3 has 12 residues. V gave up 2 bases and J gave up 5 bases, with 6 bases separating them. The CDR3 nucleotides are TGTGCCAGCAGTTTATCACAGGAGACCCAGTACTTC. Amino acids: CASSLSQETQYF.

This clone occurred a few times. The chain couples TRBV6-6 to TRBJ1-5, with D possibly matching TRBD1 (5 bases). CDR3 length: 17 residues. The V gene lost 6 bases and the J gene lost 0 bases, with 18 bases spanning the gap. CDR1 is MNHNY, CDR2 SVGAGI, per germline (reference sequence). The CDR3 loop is CASSRSPPGLSNQPQHF. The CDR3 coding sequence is TGTGCCAGCAGCCGATCCCCCCCAGGGCTTAGCAATCAGCCCCAGCATTTT.

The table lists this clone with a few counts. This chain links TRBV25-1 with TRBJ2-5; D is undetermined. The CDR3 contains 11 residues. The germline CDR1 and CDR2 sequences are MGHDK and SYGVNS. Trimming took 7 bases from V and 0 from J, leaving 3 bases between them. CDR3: CASTDQETQYF. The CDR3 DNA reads TGTGCCAGCACTGACCAAGAGACCCAGTACTTC.

The CDR3 bases are TGTGCCAGCAGCCATTCGGCTGGAAACACCATATATTTT. It encodes CASSHSAGNTIYF. This sequence joins TRBV11-2 and TRBJ1-3, with D hard to call. The CDR3 length is 13 residues. The germline CDR1 and CDR2 sequences are SGHAT and FQNNGV. Trimming stripped 5 bases from V and 2 bases from J, with 7 bases between.

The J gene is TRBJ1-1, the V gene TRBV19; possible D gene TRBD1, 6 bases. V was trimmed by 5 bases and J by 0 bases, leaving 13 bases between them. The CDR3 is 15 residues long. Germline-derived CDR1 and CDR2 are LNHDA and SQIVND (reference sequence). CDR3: CASSPQTGLNTEAFF. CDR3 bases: TGTGCCAGTAGTCCGCAAACAGGGCTGAACACTGAAGCTTTCTTT.

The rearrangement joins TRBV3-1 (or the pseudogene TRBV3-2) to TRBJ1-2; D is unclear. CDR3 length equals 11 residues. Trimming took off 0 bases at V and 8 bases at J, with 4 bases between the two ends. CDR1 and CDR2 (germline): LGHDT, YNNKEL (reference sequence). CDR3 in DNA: TGTGCCAGCAGCCAAGATTGGGGCTACACCTTC. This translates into CASSQDWGYTF.

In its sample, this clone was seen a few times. The CDR3 DNA is TGCAGCGTTGAACAGGGTGGAACAGATACGCAGTATTTT. It yields the protein CSVEQGGTDTQYF. The rearrangement uses TRBV29-1 and TRBJ2-3, with a possible D match to TRBD1 (5 bases). CDR1 and CDR2 from the germline V gene are SQVTM and ANQGSEA. CDR3 length: 13 residues. The ends were cut back, 2 bases at V and 3 bases at J, with 9 bases in the middle.

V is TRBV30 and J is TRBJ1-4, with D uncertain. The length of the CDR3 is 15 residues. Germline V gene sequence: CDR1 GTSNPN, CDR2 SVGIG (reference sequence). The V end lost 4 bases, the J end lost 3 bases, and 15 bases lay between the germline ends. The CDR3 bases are TGTGCCTGGAATCCGTTGGGTGTCGCTAATGAAAAACTGTTTTTT. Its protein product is CAWNPLGVANEKLFF.

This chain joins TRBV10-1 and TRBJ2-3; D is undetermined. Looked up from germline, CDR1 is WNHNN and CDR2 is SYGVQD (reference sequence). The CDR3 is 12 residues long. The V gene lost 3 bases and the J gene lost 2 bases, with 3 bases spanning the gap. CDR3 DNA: TGCGCCAGCAGTGATTCCACAGATACGCAGTATTTT. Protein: CASSDSTDTQYF.

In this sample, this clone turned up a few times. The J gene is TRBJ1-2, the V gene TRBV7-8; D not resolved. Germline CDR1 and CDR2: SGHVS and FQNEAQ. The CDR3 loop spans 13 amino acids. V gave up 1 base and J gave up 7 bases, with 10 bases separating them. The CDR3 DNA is TGTGCCAGCAGCTTAGATTTGGGATCTGGCTACACCTTC. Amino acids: CASSLDLGSGYTF. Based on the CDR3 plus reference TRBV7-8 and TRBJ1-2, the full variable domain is GAGVSQSPRYKVAKRGQDVALRCDPISGHVSLFWYQQALGQGPEFLTYFQNEAQLDKSGLPSDRFFAERPEGSVSTLKIQRTQQEDSAVYLCASSLDLGSGYTFGSGTRLTVV.

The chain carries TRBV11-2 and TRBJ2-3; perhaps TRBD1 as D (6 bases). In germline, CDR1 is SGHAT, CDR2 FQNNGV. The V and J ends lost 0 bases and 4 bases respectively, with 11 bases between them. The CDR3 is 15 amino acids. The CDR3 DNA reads TGTGCCAGCAGCTTAGACAGGGGTCGCCCAGATACGCAGTATTTT. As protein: CASSLDRGRPDTQYF.

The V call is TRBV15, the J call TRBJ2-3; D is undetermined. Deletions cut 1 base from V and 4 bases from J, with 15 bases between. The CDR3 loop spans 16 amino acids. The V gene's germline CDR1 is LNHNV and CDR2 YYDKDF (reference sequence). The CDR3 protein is CATSRGPPPRADTQYF. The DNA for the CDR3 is TGTGCCACCAGCAGAGGACCCCCGCCCCGAGCAGATACGCAGTATTTT.

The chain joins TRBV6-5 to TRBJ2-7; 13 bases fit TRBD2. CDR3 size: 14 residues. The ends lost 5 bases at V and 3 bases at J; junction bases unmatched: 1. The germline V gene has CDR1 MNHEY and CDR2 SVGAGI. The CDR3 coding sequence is TGTGCCAGCAGTAGGACTAGCGGGAGCTACGAGCAGTACTTC. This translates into CASSRTSGSYEQYF.

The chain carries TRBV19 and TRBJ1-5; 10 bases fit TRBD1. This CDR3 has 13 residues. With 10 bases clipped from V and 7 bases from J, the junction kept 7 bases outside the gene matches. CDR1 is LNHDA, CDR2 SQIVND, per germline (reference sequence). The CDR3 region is CATWGTGVQPQHF. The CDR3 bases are TGTGCCACCTGGGGGACAGGGGTCCAGCCCCAGCATTTT.

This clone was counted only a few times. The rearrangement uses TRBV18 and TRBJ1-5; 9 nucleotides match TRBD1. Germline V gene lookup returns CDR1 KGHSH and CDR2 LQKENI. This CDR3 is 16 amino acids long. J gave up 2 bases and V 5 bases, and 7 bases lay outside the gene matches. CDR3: CASSKTGGAGNQPQHF. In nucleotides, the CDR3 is TGTGCCAGCTCAAAAACAGGGGGCGCCGGCAATCAGCCCCAGCATTTT.

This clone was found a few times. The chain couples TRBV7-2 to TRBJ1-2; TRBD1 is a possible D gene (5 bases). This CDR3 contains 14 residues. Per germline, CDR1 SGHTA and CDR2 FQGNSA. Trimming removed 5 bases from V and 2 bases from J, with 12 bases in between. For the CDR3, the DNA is TGTGCCAGCAGCGGAGGGACTCTCAACTATGGCTACACCTTC. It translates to CASSGGTLNYGYTF.

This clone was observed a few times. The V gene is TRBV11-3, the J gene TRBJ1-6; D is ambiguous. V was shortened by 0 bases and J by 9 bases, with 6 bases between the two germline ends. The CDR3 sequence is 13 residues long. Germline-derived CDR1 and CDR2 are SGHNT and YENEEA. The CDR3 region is CASSLDLGSPLHF. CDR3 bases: TGTGCCAGCAGCTTAGATTTGGGTTCACCCCTCCACTTT.

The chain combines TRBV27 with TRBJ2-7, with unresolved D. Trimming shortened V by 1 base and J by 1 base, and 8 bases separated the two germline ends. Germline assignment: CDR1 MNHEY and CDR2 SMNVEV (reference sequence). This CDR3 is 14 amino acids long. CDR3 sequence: CASSLFQASYEQYF. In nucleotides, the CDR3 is TGTGCCAGCAGTTTATTTCAGGCGTCCTACGAGCAGTACTTC.

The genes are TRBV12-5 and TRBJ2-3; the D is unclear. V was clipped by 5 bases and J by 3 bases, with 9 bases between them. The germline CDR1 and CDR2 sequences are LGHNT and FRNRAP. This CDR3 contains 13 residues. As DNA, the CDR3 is TGTGCTAGTGGTCCCCTGGTTACAGATACGCAGTATTTT. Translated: CASGPLVTDTQYF.

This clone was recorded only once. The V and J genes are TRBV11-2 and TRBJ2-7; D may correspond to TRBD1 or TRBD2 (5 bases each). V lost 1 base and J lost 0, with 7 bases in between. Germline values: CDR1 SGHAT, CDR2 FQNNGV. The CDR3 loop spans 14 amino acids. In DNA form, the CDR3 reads TGTGCCAGCAGCTTAGCAGGGAGCTCCTACGAGCAGTACTTC. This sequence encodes CASSLAGSSYEQYF.

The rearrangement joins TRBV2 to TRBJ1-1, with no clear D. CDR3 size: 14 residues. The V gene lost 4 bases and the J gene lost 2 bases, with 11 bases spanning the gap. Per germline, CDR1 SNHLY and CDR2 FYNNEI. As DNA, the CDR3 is TGTGCCAGCAGTGGTAGTAGATTTAACACTGAAGCTTTCTTT. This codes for CASSGSRFNTEAFF.

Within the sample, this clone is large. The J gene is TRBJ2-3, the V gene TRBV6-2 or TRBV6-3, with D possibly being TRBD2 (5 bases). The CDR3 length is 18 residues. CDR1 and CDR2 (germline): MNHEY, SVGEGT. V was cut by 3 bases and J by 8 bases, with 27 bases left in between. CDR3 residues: CASSYFRRLTIGSGTQYF. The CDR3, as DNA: TGTGCCAGCAGTTATTTTCGGCGGCTGACTATCGGATCCGGTACGCAGTATTTT.

CDR3 sequence (DNA): TGTGCCAGCAGCCTAAGACAGGGGCCTTCGCCGAACACTGAAGCTTTCTTT. Translated, it gives CASSLRQGPSPNTEAFF. The chain uses TRBV11-2 and TRBJ1-1; TRBD1 aligns across 8 bases. The CDR3 contains 17 residues. CDR1 is SGHAT, CDR2 FQNNGV, per germline. Trimming took 5 bases from V and 1 from J; bases not matched to a gene: 12.